The 15 T cell receptor beta chains below come from one sample, sequenced in a study of cytomegalovirus exposure and HLA in healthy donors. 13 Jbeta primers and 60 Vbeta primers were used for the PCR. TCRdb's copy holds only in-frame clones and misses some; the assay was immunoSEQ multiplex PCR. The data hold 150,000 to 200,000 clones, with about 80% observed a single time. The sample taken for sequencing was PBMCs. The origin of the receptors is a woman between 18 and 30 years old in good health and CMV-seropositive.

To note about this clone: This CDR3 is also generated by other DNA sequences in the sample. This chain links TRBV14 with TRBJ1-5, with a possible D match to TRBD1 (5 bases). CDR1 and CDR2 from the germline V gene are SGHDN and FVKESK. The CDR3 is made up of 14 amino acids. The V end was cut by 6 bases, the J end by 0 bases, with 9 bases between. The CDR3 protein is CASRGLSSNQPQHF. The CDR3 DNA reads as TGTGCCAGCAGGGGGCTTTCTAGCAATCAGCCCCAGCATTTT.

The rearrangement links TRBV28 to TRBJ2-2; 11 bases are a match to TRBD1. Germline assignment: CDR1 MDHEN and CDR2 SYDVKM. Unmatched junction bases numbered 10, after V lost 7 bases and J lost 6 bases. This CDR3 is built from 16 residues. The CDR3 loop is CASISTGQGGAGELFF. CDR3 nucleotide sequence: TGTGCCAGCATCTCCACGGGACAGGGGGGGGCCGGGGAGCTGTTTTTT.

V is TRBV4-3 and J is TRBJ2-3; 8 bases map to TRBD2. Germline CDR1 LGHNA, CDR2 YSLEER. The length of the CDR3 is 20 residues. V dropped 0 bases and J dropped 1; count of bases not matched to a gene: 15. DNA of the CDR3: TGCGCCAGCAGCCAAGAGGGGGGACGTTGGGGAGCGGGAGGCACAGATACGCAGTATTTT. This gives the protein CASSQEGGRWGAGGTDTQYF.

The rearrangement uses TRBV7-2 and TRBJ2-5; 9 bases map to TRBD2. The V segment lost 5 bases and the J segment 4 bases; nucleotides outside the gene matches: 8. Germline values: CDR1 SGHTA, CDR2 FQGNSA. This CDR3 comprises 15 residues. CDR3 sequence reads: CASSISGGSSETQYF. CDR3 DNA sequence: TGTGCCAGCAGCATTAGCGGGGGAAGTTCAGAGACCCAGTACTTC.

The sample holds a few counts of this clone. The chain employs TRBV5-1 and TRBJ2-3; 9 bases match TRBD1. J gave up 3 bases and V 4 bases, and 9 bases lay outside the gene matches. Germline CDR1 and CDR2: SGHRS and YFSETQ. This CDR3 comprises 16 residues. CDR3 amino acids: CASSPMGQGATDTQYF. CDR3 coding DNA: TGCGCCAGCAGCCCGATGGGACAGGGTGCGACAGATACGCAGTATTTT.

This rearrangement joins TRBV2 to TRBJ1-1; no clear D. Germline V gene sequence: CDR1 SNHLY, CDR2 FYNNEI. The CDR3 is made up of 13 amino acids. V lost 9 bases and J 11 bases, leaving 22 bases between the germline ends. CDR3 nucleotides: TGTGCCAGGAGGCGTGAAGTGCAACCTTTGGCTTTCTTT. This gives the protein CARRREVQPLAFF.

This clone was counted a few times. The chain is built from TRBV5-1 and TRBJ1-1; D ambiguous. The CDR3 is made up of 13 amino acids. V lost 6 bases to trimming and J lost 1 base, with 10 bases between them. Per the germline V gene, CDR1 is SGHRS and CDR2 is YFSETQ. CDR3 protein: CASMSNSNTEAFF. The CDR3 bases are TGCGCCAGCATGTCTAATTCGAACACTGAAGCTTTCTTT. Based on the CDR3 plus reference TRBV5-1 and TRBJ1-1, the full variable domain is KAGVTQTPRYLIKTRGQQVTLSCSPISGHRSVSWYQQTPGQGLQFLFEYFSETQRNKGNFPGRFSGRQFSNSRSEMNVSTLELGDSALYLCASMSNSNTEAFFGQGTRLTVV.

The gene calls are TRBV6-5 and TRBJ2-7, with a possible D match to TRBD1 (6 bases). The CDR3 has 13 amino acids. Germline V gene sequence: CDR1 MNHEY, CDR2 SVGAGI. V was pared by 8 bases and J by 4 bases, with 15 bases between. The CDR3 loop reads CASHRQAQYEQYF. The CDR3 DNA reads TGTGCCAGCCACAGACAGGCCCAATACGAGCAGTACTTC.

DNA for the CDR3: TGTGCCAGCAGTACACAGGGTCTAGGTCAGCCCCAGCATTTT. It is translated as CASSTQGLGQPQHF. This chain uses TRBV27 with TRBJ1-5; perhaps TRBD1 as D (6 bases). CDR3 length: 14 residues. Deletions cut 5 bases from V and 6 bases from J, with 14 bases between. The germline V gene has CDR1 MNHEY and CDR2 SMNVEV (reference sequence).

The CDR3 DNA reads as TGTGCCAGCAGCCCCCTCGGTGCGGGGGGTTCCTACGAGCAGTACGTC. Translating it yields CASSPLGAGGSYEQYV. The V and J genes are TRBV5-6 and TRBJ2-7; 8 nucleotides agree with TRBD2. This CDR3 is 16 amino acids long. Germline V gene lookup returns CDR1 SGHDT and CDR2 YYEEEE. The V segment lost 4 bases and the J segment 1 base; nucleotides outside the gene matches: 10.

The rearrangement joins TRBV27 to TRBJ2-7; 8 nucleotides match TRBD2. Germline assignment: CDR1 MNHEY and CDR2 SMNVEV (reference sequence). The length of the CDR3 is 15 residues. With 2 bases clipped from V and 3 bases from J, the junction kept 6 bases outside the gene matches. CDR3 nucleotides: TGTGCCAGCAGTTTAGGGCGGGGGGAATTCTACGAGCAGTACTTC. Translation gives CASSLGRGEFYEQYF.

The chain links TRBV13 to TRBJ2-3, with TRBD2 identical over 13 bases. The CDR3 length is 15 residues. Germline V lookup: CDR1 PRHDT, CDR2 FYEKMQ (reference sequence). V shed 0 bases and J 6 bases; nucleotides not matched to a gene: 0. CDR3 in amino acids: CASSLGLAGGDTQYF. DNA for the CDR3: TGTGCCAGCAGCTTAGGACTAGCGGGGGGGGATACGCAGTATTTT.

This sequence joins TRBV6-5 and TRBJ2-1; D perhaps matches TRBD1 (6 bases). Germline CDR1 is MNHEY and CDR2 is SVGAGI. There are 11 residues in the CDR3. V dropped 5 bases and J dropped 9 bases, with 8 bases sitting between them. The CDR3 spells CASSRGGEQFF. DNA for the CDR3: TGTGCCAGCAGTAGAGGGGGTGAGCAGTTCTTC.

The chain recombines TRBV11-3 with TRBJ1-3; D may be TRBD1 (5 bases). The germline CDR1 and CDR2 sequences are SGHNT and YENEEA. The V gene lost 3 bases and the J gene lost 2 bases, with 11 bases spanning the gap. This CDR3 comprises 15 residues. In DNA form, the CDR3 reads TGTGCCAGCAGCTTCAGGGAATCAACTGGAAACACCATATATTTT. This sequence encodes CASSFRESTGNTIYF.

The genes are TRBV10-2 and TRBJ2-3, with a tentative D call TRBD1 (5 bases). The V and J ends lost 6 bases and 3 bases respectively, with 7 bases between them. The CDR3 spans 12 residues. CDR1 WSHSY and CDR2 SAAADI come from the germline V gene. The CDR3 DNA reads as TGCGCCAGCAGGACAGTAACAGATACGCAGTATTTT. Translation gives CASRTVTDTQYF.